This entry is about one T cell receptor (beta chain). As yet, its antigen is unknown. These data belong to a study of cytomegalovirus exposure and HLA in healthy donors. Whole-study context: The 95 to 150 validation repertoires, a later analysis reported, used the same platform as the 666 first-cohort repertoires.

Whole-study results and caveats: The classifier, whose performance was assessed in both the original and validation cohorts, reportedly diagnosed cytomegalovirus status with high specificity and sensitivity. In vitro assays verified that a few CMV-associated chains recognized CMV antigens specifically. Most TCR sequences were uncommon, yet certain public TCRs appeared in many donors.

Assay used: immunoSEQ multiplex PCR; TCRdb lists only in-frame clones, some missing. Of 100,000 to 150,000 clones in the sample, 80% to 90% were seen once. Germline assignment: CDR1 GTSNPN and CDR2 SVGIG (reference sequence). Trimming removed 2 bases at V and 4 bases at J, with 11 bases between. The CDR3 has 13 residues. The sequencing input was PBMCs. The source of this sequence is a woman younger than 35 in good health and CMV-seronegative. This sequence joins TRBV30 and TRBJ1-2; D is perhaps TRBD1 (5 bases). The CDR3 reads CAWSPSDSYGYTF. The CDR3, as DNA: TGTGCCTGGAGTCCCTCCGACAGCTATGGCTACACCTTC.